The subject of this entry is one TCR beta chain. Its antigen is undetermined. The CDR3 has 15 amino acids. V lost 4 bases to trimming and J lost 4 bases; unmatched junction nucleotides: 6. Germline lookup yields CDR1 ENHRY and CDR2 SYGVKD. The data belong to a study of Tregs in tolerant kidney transplant recipients. The study's findings and limits: Findings come from small patient numbers and require larger validation.

Clones were read by immunoSEQ multiplex PCR, and TCRdb kept only the in-frame ones, dropping some. Found here are 60,000 to 95,000 clones, more than 95% of them singletons; the top ten hold around 0.5%. This receptor was obtained from a human donor who received a combined kidney and bone marrow transplant. The starting material was CD4+ T cells from blood, obtained before the transplant. This sequence joins TRBV10-3 and TRBJ2-2; 7 bases line up with TRBD1. The CDR3 nucleotides read TGTGCCATCAGTGTCGGGACAGACATCACCGGGGAGCTGTTTTTT. The encoded protein is CAISVGTDITGELFF.